This passage covers 30 T cell receptor beta chains from one sample sequenced in a study of human T cells and chemical hapten exposure. TCRdb processed the RACE reads anew with MiXCR; each CDR3 protein has one entry. The repertoire has 35,000 to 45,000 distinct CDR3 sequences, approximately 9% of them found once; the top ten carry 15%. As to time point: patch test 2, 6 weeks after DPC sensitization. Described treatment: therapeutic diphenylcyclopropenone sensitization with weekly scalp DPC. The source material was whole blood, sampled in connection with sensitization to the hapten diphenylcyclopropenone (DPC). These receptors were obtained from a woman in her thirties or forties with alopecia areata. Some clones in this sample may be carry-over from other donors' samples.

This clonotype was detected many times. The J gene is TRBJ1-5, the V gene TRBV25-1; D perhaps matches TRBD1 (5 bases). The CDR3 covers 14 residues. The V gene lost 2 bases and the J gene lost 5 bases, with 10 bases spanning the gap. The germline gives CDR1 MGHDK, CDR2 SYGVNS. The CDR3 DNA reads as TGTGCCAGCAGTGAACCGGGACCCCATCAGCCCCAGCATTTT. Translation gives CASSEPGPHQPQHF.

The V gene is TRBV29-1, the J gene TRBJ2-1, with TRBD1 matching 8 bases. The germline V gene encodes CDR1 SQVTM and CDR2 ANQGSEA. V lost 8 bases, J lost 3 bases, and 6 bases stayed unmatched. The CDR3 is 13 residues long. The CDR3 DNA reads as TGCAGCACAGGACAGGGACTCTACAATGAGCAGTTCTTC. This encodes CSTGQGLYNEQFF.

This clonotype was detected ten times or more. The genes are TRBV29-1 and TRBJ2-7; a weak D match, TRBD1 (6 bases). The CDR3 sequence is 13 residues long. Germline V gene data show CDR1 as SQVTM and CDR2 as ANQGSEA. The V end was cut by 3 bases, the J end by 1 base, with 10 bases between. The chain's CDR3 is CSVEGQESYEQYF. The CDR3 bases are TGCAGCGTTGAGGGACAAGAATCCTACGAGCAGTACTTC.

This clonotype has ten or more counts. CDR3 residues: CASSLGHQNYGYTF. The CDR3 coding sequence is TGTGCCAGCAGCTTAGGACATCAGAACTATGGCTACACCTTC. The rearrangement links TRBV7-2 to TRBJ1-2; D gene uncertain. CDR1 is SGHTA, CDR2 FQGNSA, per germline. The CDR3 runs to 14 residues. V dropped 1 base and J dropped 2 bases, with 8 bases sitting between them.

There are many counts of this clonotype. The rearrangement links TRBV21-1 to TRBJ1-6; the DNA was not used to check the table's D call, TRBD1. TRBV21-1 is reported as a pseudogene. CDR3 length: 16 residues. As DNA, the CDR3 is TGTGCCAGCAGCAAAACCGGACAGGGGGTTAATTCACCCCTCCACTTT. Its translation is CASSKTGQGVNSPLHF.

This clonotype was seen a few times. The chain carries TRBV13 and TRBJ2-5, with D tentatively TRBD2 (6 bases). The CDR3 is 15 residues long. Trimming left V 0 bases short and J 4 bases short, with 12 bases between. CDR1 PRHDT and CDR2 FYEKMQ come from the germline V gene (reference sequence). This CDR3 reads CASSLGRGTGETQYF. As DNA, the CDR3 is TGTGCCAGCAGCTTAGGCCGGGGGACCGGAGAGACCCAGTACTTC.

On this clonotype: This may stem from a read error, because a much larger clone lies one nucleotide away. The V and J genes are TRBV9 and TRBJ1-1, with 8 bases lining up with TRBD1. From germline, CDR1 is SGDLS and CDR2 YYNGEE. V shed 2 bases and J 4 bases; nucleotides not matched to a gene: 13. This CDR3 is built from 17 residues. The CDR3 nucleotides read TGTGCCAGCAGCGTCGGCCCATGGGACAGGCAAGGCACTGAAGCTTTCTTT. Translation: CASSVGPWDRQGTEAFF.

This clonotype came up many times. The V gene is TRBV5-4, the J gene TRBJ2-1; D is perhaps TRBD1 (6 bases). Trimming stripped 5 bases from V and 0 bases from J, with 12 bases between. The CDR3 runs 15 residues. Germline CDR1 SGHNT, CDR2 YYREEE (reference sequence). The CDR3 is CASRSQGSSYNEQFF. CDR3 sequence (DNA): TGTGCCAGCAGGTCACAGGGTAGCTCCTACAATGAGCAGTTCTTC.

The V gene is TRBV12-3 or TRBV12-4, the J gene TRBJ1-5, with unresolved D. There are 13 residues in the CDR3. V gave up 1 base and J gave up 6 bases, with 7 bases separating them. In DNA, the CDR3 is TGTGCCAGCAGTTTAGGCAGGCCTCAGCCCCAGCATTTT. Its protein product is CASSLGRPQPQHF.

This clonotype showed up many times. The chain has TRBV27 and TRBJ2-5; no definite D call. V was cut by 0 bases and J by 7 bases, with 12 bases left in between. Germline loops: CDR1 MNHEY, CDR2 SMNVEV (reference sequence). The CDR3 runs 14 residues. This CDR3 is CASSLSPGEGTQYF. Here the CDR3 DNA reads TGTGCCAGCAGTTTATCTCCTGGGGAAGGGACCCAGTACTTC.

This clonotype came up many times. The V and J genes are TRBV12-3 or TRBV12-4 and TRBJ2-3; 7 bases are shared with TRBD1. V gave up 7 bases and J gave up 4 bases; unmatched junction bases: 5. There are 13 residues in the CDR3. CDR3 amino acids: CASNQQGSDTQYF. In DNA, the CDR3 is TGTGCCAGCAACCAACAGGGGTCAGATACGCAGTATTTT.

The chain employs TRBV7-2 and TRBJ2-1; the D gene is possibly TRBD2 (6 bases). The germline V gene has CDR1 SGHTA and CDR2 FQGNSA. The CDR3 runs to 15 residues. Trimming removed 3 bases from V and 6 bases from J, with 15 bases in between. The DNA of the CDR3 is TGTGCCAGCAGCTTTGGAGGGGTATCGGCCAATGAGCAGTTCTTC. As protein: CASSFGGVSANEQFF. The whole variable domain, remainder taken from reference TRBV7-2 and TRBJ2-1, is GAGVSQSPSNKVTEKGKDVELRCDPISGHTALYWYRQSLGQGLEFLIYFQGNSAPDKSGLPSDRFSAERTGGSVSTLTIQRTQQEDSAVYLCASSFGGVSANEQFFGPGTRLTVL.

This clonotype occurred many times. This sequence joins TRBV3-1 and TRBJ2-3, with 9 bases fitting TRBD2. With V trimmed by 1 base and J by 1 base, 3 bases remained unmatched. Germline lookup yields CDR1 LGHDT and CDR2 YNNKEL (reference sequence). The CDR3 contains 16 residues. CDR3 DNA: TGTGCCAGCAGCCAAGCGTGGACTAGCGGCACAGATACGCAGTATTTT. It encodes CASSQAWTSGTDTQYF.

This clonotype was detected ten times or more. J is TRBJ2-5 and V is TRBV4-3; D remains unclear. V dropped 1 base and J dropped 2 bases, with 5 bases sitting between them. This CDR3 has 13 residues. Germline V CDR1 and CDR2: LGHNA, YSLEER. The CDR3 is CASSQGQQETQYF. As DNA, the CDR3 is TGCGCCAGCAGCCAAGGGCAGCAAGAGACCCAGTACTTC.

This clonotype was counted many times. The chain joins TRBV20-1 to TRBJ2-4; TRBD2 matches 9 bases. Germline CDR1 is DFQATT and CDR2 is SNEGSKA (reference sequence). The ends lost 4 bases at V and 3 bases at J; junction bases unmatched: 16. The CDR3 has 18 amino acids. CDR3 coding DNA: TGCAGTGCTACCTTGACTAGCGGCCCCTTTATGGGCAAAAACATTCAGTACTTC. Translating it yields CSATLTSGPFMGKNIQYF.

Ten or more counts support this clonotype. This chain connects TRBV4-1 to TRBJ2-1; TRBD2 aligns across 10 bases. The V segment lost 4 bases and the J segment 7 bases; nucleotides outside the gene matches: 7. Germline values: CDR1 MGHRA, CDR2 YSYEKL. There are 15 residues in the CDR3. As DNA, the CDR3 is TGCGCCAGCAGCCTCCGAGCGGGGGGGCGGAATGAGCAGTTCTTC. Translating it yields CASSLRAGGRNEQFF.

This clonotype was counted between two and nine times. This chain connects TRBV4-2 to TRBJ1-1; TRBD1 is a possible D gene (5 bases). CDR1 and CDR2 from the germline V gene are LGHNA and YNFKEQ. Deletions cut 1 base from V and 4 bases from J, with 19 bases between. The CDR3 runs 17 residues. The CDR3 sequence: CASSQAGPIPAATEAFF. CDR3 coding DNA: TGTGCCAGCAGCCAAGCGGGACCGATCCCAGCGGCCACTGAAGCTTTCTTT.

This clonotype was seen just once. The chain carries TRBV4-1 and TRBJ2-3; no clear D gene. The CDR3 is 14 residues long. Germline CDR1 reads MGHRA; CDR2 reads YSYEKL. V lost 1 base and J lost 1, with 6 bases in between. DNA of the CDR3: TGCGCCAGCAGCCAAGGCTTAGGCACAGATACGCAGTATTTT. This translates into CASSQGLGTDTQYF.

This clonotype has more than one count but fewer than ten. This rearrangement joins TRBV7-2 to TRBJ2-3; 16 bases map to TRBD2. The CDR3 is made up of 19 amino acids. The junction had 12 bases not matched to a gene; V was cut back by 5 bases and J by 4 bases. In germline, CDR1 is SGHTA, CDR2 FQGNSA. This CDR3 reads CASSVKHGTSGGAADTQYF. CDR3 bases: TGTGCCAGCAGCGTGAAGCACGGGACTAGCGGGGGGGCGGCAGATACGCAGTATTTT.

This clonotype has a count of ten or more. This sequence joins TRBV16 and TRBJ2-7, with no clear D. CDR1 and CDR2 (germline): KGHSY, FQNENV. V lost 0 bases and J 3 bases, leaving 9 bases between the germline ends. CDR3 size: 14 residues. CDR3: CASSQSGSYYEQYF. The CDR3 DNA sequence: TGTGCCAGCAGCCAATCCGGCAGTTACTACGAGCAGTACTTC.

V is TRBV7-7 and J is TRBJ2-2, with 9 bases matching TRBD1. Trimming removed 5 bases from V and 0 bases from J; junction bases left unmatched: 4. Germline CDR1 is SSHAT and CDR2 is FNYEAQ (reference sequence). The CDR3 covers 16 residues. The CDR3 loop is CASSQWTGANTGELFF. CDR3 nucleotides: TGTGCCAGCAGCCAATGGACAGGGGCGAACACCGGGGAGCTGTTTTTT.

This clonotype was counted at least ten times. The genes are TRBV5-1 and TRBJ2-3; the D gene is possibly TRBD2 (6 bases). V lost 4 bases and J 6 bases, leaving 6 bases between the germline ends. There are 11 residues in the CDR3. CDR1 is SGHRS and CDR2 is YFSETQ in the germline V gene. The CDR3 nucleotides are TGCGCCAGCAGCCGGGGGGATACGCAGTATTTT. Amino acids: CASSRGDTQYF.

This clonotype was observed at least ten times. The rearrangement joins TRBV4-2 to TRBJ2-1; the D gene is possibly TRBD2 (5 bases). The CDR3 consists of 16 residues. V was cut by 4 bases and J by 8 bases, with 21 bases left in between. Germline loops: CDR1 LGHNA, CDR2 YNFKEQ. The CDR3 DNA reads as TGTGCCAGCAGCCCTACCCGATCGGGCAGAGCGGATGAGCAGTTCTTC. This encodes CASSPTRSGRADEQFF.

CDR3 DNA: TGCGCCAGCAGCCAAGTTTTTGAGCAAGAGACCCAGTACTTC. This gives the protein CASSQVFEQETQYF. The V and J genes are TRBV4-1 and TRBJ2-5; unclear D gene. This CDR3 region has 14 residues. With 1 base removed from V and 2 bases from J, the gap between germline ends came to 8 bases. CDR1 and CDR2 from the germline V gene are MGHRA and YSYEKL.

This clonotype has just a few counts. The chain uses TRBV21-1 and TRBJ1-1; the table's TRBD1 call for D was not verified on the DNA. TRBV21-1 is flagged as a pseudogene. This CDR3 region has 14 residues. The chain's CDR3 is CASSEGVLNTEAFF. DNA of the CDR3: TGTGCCAGCAGCGAGGGGGTCCTGAACACTGAAGCTTTCTTT.

This clonotype was counted ten times or more. The rearrangement joins TRBV5-1 to TRBJ2-3; TRBD2 aligns across 9 bases. The CDR3 covers 16 residues. The junction had 3 bases not matched to a gene; V was cut back by 0 bases and J by 1 base. Germline V gene lookup returns CDR1 SGHRS and CDR2 YFSETQ. The CDR3 DNA sequence: TGCGCCAGCAGCTTGGTATCTAGCGGGGGCACAGATACGCAGTATTTT. This encodes CASSLVSSGGTDTQYF.

The chain is built from TRBV2 and TRBJ2-2; D remains ambiguous. Germline V gene sequence: CDR1 SNHLY, CDR2 FYNNEI. The ends were cut back, 7 bases at V and 6 bases at J, with 9 bases in the middle. The length of the CDR3 is 12 residues. The CDR3 bases are TGTGCCAGCACCAAGGATGCCGGGGAGCTGTTTTTT. Residues: CASTKDAGELFF. The complete variable domain, with remaining parts taken from reference TRBV2 and TRBJ2-2, reads EPEVTQTPSHQVTQMGQEVILRCVPISNHLYFYWYRQILGQKVEFLVSFYNNEISEKSEIFDDQFSVERPDGSNFTLKIRSTKLEDSAMYFCASTKDAGELFFGEGSRLTVL.

This clonotype was recorded many times. V usage is TRBV12-3 or TRBV12-4 and J usage is TRBJ2-1; D assignment may be TRBD1 or TRBD2 (6 bases each). This CDR3 is 16 amino acids long. V dropped 1 base and J dropped 0 bases, with 10 bases sitting between them. CDR3 nucleotides: TGTGCCAGCAGTTTAGTCGGGGGCATCTCCTACAATGAGCAGTTCTTC. Amino acids: CASSLVGGISYNEQFF.

This clonotype appeared many times. This rearrangement joins TRBV18 to TRBJ2-2; 7 bases match TRBD1. Germline V lookup: CDR1 KGHSH, CDR2 LQKENI. The V and J ends lost 0 bases and 3 bases, in that order; junction bases with no gene match: 7. CDR3 length: 17 residues. The CDR3 bases are TGTGCCAGCTCACCACCGGCCGGACAGGTCCACACCGGGGAGCTGTTTTTT. Protein product: CASSPPAGQVHTGELFF.

This clonotype has at least ten counts. The chain carries TRBV20-1 and TRBJ2-3; 7 bases line up with TRBD2. V lost 6 bases to trimming and J lost 2 bases; unmatched junction nucleotides: 8. The CDR3 is 14 amino acids. Germline loops: CDR1 DFQATT, CDR2 SNEGSKA (reference sequence). CDR3 bases: TGCAGTGCCCTGGGGGAGGGCGCCACAGATACGCAGTATTTT. This translates into CSALGEGATDTQYF.